This TCR beta chain was retrieved from a study of T cells in women clearing cervical HPV infection. About the research overall: Donors had HPV16-related CIN3 or worse; 2 had invasive cancer. Study results and caveats: Timing of associations relative to infection is unclear; T-cell subsets were not isolated. CIN3+ cases had significantly higher TCR repertoire richness than controls, but evenness did not differ.

Worth noting for this clone: Its antigen is unidentified. The CDR3 goes on 3 residues after the read ends, and that part is filled in from the germline J gene.

Assay used: immunoSEQ multiplex PCR; TCRdb lists only in-frame clones, some missing. This sample's table reports 25,000 to 30,000 clones. Each participant carried one incident cervical HPV16 infection only. Deletions cut 5 bases from V and 5 bases from J, with 18 bases between. Germline V lookup: CDR1 LNHDA, CDR2 SQIVND (reference sequence). The length of the CDR3 is 15 residues. The chain is built from TRBV19 and TRBJ2-5, with D possibly being TRBD2 (5 bases). Specimen: blood buffy coat. The source of this sequence is a woman between 18 and 75 years old with a cervical HPV16 infection that either progressed to CIN3+ or cleared (not recorded which). The CDR3 sequence: CASSVDPGSFETQYF. The part of the CDR3 DNA that was read is TGTGCCAGTAGTGTCGACCCGGGGTCGTTTGAGACC.